This is a list of T cell receptor beta chains from one sample in a study of blood T cell repertoires in COVID-19. Some clones are missing from TCRdb's copy, which holds only in-frame ones; the method was immunoSEQ multiplex PCR. This sample has approximately 210,000 clones, with more than 75% found just once. The sample was PBMCs or T cells enriched from blood (not recorded which). These receptors came from a man aged 25-45 years in a cohort exposed to, infected with or recovered from COVID-19 (not recorded which). The CDR3 runs from the conserved cysteine through the conserved F or W. A D gene is named only where the DNA matches it firmly. Size is stated for part of the rows, as once, few or many counts, or as a class when the clone is expanded.

abundance	v_gene	d_gene	j_gene	CDR3nt	CDR3aa
-	TRBV19	-	TRBJ2-7	TGTGCCAGTCGTTCCCCGGGCGGGTACCGCGACGAGCAGTACTTC	CASRSPGGYRDEQYF
once	TRBV19	TRBD1	TRBJ2-5	TGTGCCAGTAGCCCCTCCCGGGACAGGGTTATCATCACCCAGTACTTC	CASSPSRDRVIITQYF
-	TRBV5-6	-	TRBJ1-2	TGTGCCAGCAGCCCGAGTAGGAGCTATGGCTACACCTTC	CASSPSRSYGYTF
-	TRBV9	TRBD1	TRBJ1-1	TGTGCCAGCAGCGTTTCGACAGGGCCTGAAGCTTTCTTT	CASSVSTGPEAFF
-	TRBV27	TRBD1	TRBJ1-1	TGTGCCAGCGGCTCGGACAGGGGAGGGACTGAAGCTTTCTTT	CASGSDRGGTEAFF
-	TRBV24-1	-	TRBJ2-2	TGTGCCACCAGTGATTTCAGTGAAGTCCCCGGGGAGCTGTTTTTT	CATSDFSEVPGELFF
-	TRBV28	TRBD2	TRBJ2-7	TGTGCCAGCAGTCACCTGGGGGGGAAGGACCCCTACGAGCAGTACTTC	CASSHLGGKDPYEQYF
-	TRBV7-8	-	TRBJ2-7	TGTGCCAGCAGCTTAGCGGGCAGGGTGTACGAGCAGTACTTC	CASSLAGRVYEQYF
-	TRBV19	TRBD2	TRBJ2-7	TGTGCCAGTAGTCTTACTAGCGGACACGAGCAGTACTTC	CASSLTSGHEQYF
-	TRBV3-1/TRBV3-2	-	TRBJ1-1	TGTGCCAGCAGACACGCCAGTACTGAAGCTTTCTTT	CASRHASTEAFF
few	TRBV5-1	-	TRBJ1-4	TGCGCCAGCAGCTTGGAACAGGGAAGTTTTGAAAAACTGTTTTTT	CASSLEQGSFEKLFF
-	TRBV6-5	TRBD1	TRBJ2-7	TGTGCCAGCAGCCACGCCGGGACAGGGCTTTGGGAGCAGTACTTC	CASSHAGTGLWEQYF
-	TRBV27	-	TRBJ2-1	TGTGCCAGCATCTTACTCGGGAAGAACAATGAGCAGTTCTTC	CASILLGKNNEQFF
-	TRBV7-6	-	TRBJ1-5	TGTGCCAGCAGCTTAGCGCACAGCCCTAATCAGCCCCAGCATTTT	CASSLAHSPNQPQHF